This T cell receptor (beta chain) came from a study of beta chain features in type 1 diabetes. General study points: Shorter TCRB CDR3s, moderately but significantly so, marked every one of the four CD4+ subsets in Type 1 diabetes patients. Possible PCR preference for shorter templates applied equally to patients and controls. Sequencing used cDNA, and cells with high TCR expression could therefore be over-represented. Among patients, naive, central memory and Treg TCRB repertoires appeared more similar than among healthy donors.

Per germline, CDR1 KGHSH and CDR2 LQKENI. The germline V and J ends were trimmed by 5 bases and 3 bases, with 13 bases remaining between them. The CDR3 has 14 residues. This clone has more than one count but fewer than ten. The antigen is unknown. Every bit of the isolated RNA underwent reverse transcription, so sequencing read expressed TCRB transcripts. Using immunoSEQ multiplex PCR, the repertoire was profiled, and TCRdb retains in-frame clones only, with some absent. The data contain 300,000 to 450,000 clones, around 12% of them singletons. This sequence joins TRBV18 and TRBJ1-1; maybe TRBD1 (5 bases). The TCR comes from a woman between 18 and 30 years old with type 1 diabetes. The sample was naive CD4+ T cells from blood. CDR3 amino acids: CASSSAGWDTEAFF. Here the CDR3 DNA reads TGTGCCAGCTCATCCGCAGGGTGGGACACTGAAGCTTTCTTT.